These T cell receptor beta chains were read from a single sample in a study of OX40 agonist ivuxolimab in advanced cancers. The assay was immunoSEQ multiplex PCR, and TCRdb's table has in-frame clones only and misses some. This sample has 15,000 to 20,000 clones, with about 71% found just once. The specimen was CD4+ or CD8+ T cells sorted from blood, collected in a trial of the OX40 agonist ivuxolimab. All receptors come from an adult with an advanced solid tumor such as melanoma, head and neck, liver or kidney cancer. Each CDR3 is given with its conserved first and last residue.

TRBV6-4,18,CASSDSTGLTSGTDTQYF
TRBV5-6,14,CASSFGTGGTEAFF
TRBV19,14,CASNDRGPTYEQYF
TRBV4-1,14,CASSHAGSEGEAFF
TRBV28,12,CASGQGGPEQFF
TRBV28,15,CASSALKTSPYEQYF
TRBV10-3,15,CAISDRDRDSYEQYF
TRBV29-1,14,CSVGLAERGDTQYF
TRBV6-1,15,CASSSDYMMENGYTF
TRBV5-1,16,CASSLGSLDSNTEAFF
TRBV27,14,CASSWGGVNTEAFF
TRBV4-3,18,CASSRGAGRRETYNEQFF
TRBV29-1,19,CSVEGQTPLAGGIYNEQFF
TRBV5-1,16,CASSFEPGNSNEKLFF
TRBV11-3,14,CASSIGQGSYEQYF
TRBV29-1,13,CSVEAGFGTEAFF
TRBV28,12,CASSFEYNEQFF
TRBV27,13,CASSLGSYNEQFF
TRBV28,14,CASSPLAAPYEQYF
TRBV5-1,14,CASSSTGGVYGYTF
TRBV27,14,CASSLSDIRETQYF
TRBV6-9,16,CASSEKGQGAVYGYTF
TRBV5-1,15,CASSPTGHQDTEAFF
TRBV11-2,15,CASSSGGSTSYEQYF
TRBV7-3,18,CASSPGLAGAGLQETQYF
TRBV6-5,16,CASSYSPGTLGTEAFF
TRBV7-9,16,CASSLYQASTKETQYF
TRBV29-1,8,CSVIGGVF
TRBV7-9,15,CASSLATGGLEKLFF
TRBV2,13,CASSPFVGETQYF
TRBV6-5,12,CASNGGGYEQYF
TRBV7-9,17,CASSLSGGSSGANVLTF
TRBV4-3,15,CASSQGTQGTYGYTF
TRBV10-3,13,CAIMGGSAYEQYF
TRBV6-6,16,CASSYDPKGTNQPQHF
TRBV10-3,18,CAISEVLQGLTSTDTQYF
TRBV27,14,CASSLAGFTDTQYF
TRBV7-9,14,CASSSSGRDYEQYF
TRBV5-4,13,CASSPQGDETQYF
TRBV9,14,CASSVLPDTDTQYF
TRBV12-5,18,CASGLTLTGTENTGELFF
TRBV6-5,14,CASSSLPRGIEQYF
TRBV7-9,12,CAGEAGKETQYF
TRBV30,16,CAWSVGRPNGPYEQYF
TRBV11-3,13,CASSPSGEYEQYF
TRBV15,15,CATSRASERAGELFF
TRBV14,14,CASSQETGQETQYF
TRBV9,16,CASSGGFSGSGNEQFF
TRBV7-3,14,CASPLGGSDYEQYF